This TCR beta chain is drawn from a study of HIV-infected patients and healthy controls (dated by TCRdb to between 2013 and 2015). Regarding this clonotype: Its recognized antigen is unknown. No base-level quality is on record; no much larger clone is a single base apart.

Libraries were built with 5' RACE. The sequencing machine was an Illumina MiSeq. Clones were called with MiXCR by TCRdb after fastp trimmed the public reads at Q25, and only in-frame beta chains were retained. Here each entry gathers all rows of one CDR3 protein and keeps the most common genes and DNA. The sample yields around 58,000 distinct CDR3 sequences; 15% to 20% were counted once. Of the sample, 1.4% falls within the top ten clones. From the cysteine through the phenylalanine, the CDR3 covers 12 amino acids. The only DNA kept is the CDR3, 36 bases in frame from the first base. V and J lose 1 base and 5 bases, and a span of 4 bases separates them. In the germline V gene, CDR1 corresponds to SGHDT and CDR2 to YYEEEE.

The chain is encoded by TRBV5-6 joined to TRBJ2-1, with the identity of the D gene unclear. This clonotype was sampled from a human donor in good health. Sequencing input: CD4+ T cells from blood. The nucleotide sequence is given as TGTGCCAGCAGCTTGTACAACAATGAGCAGTTCTTC. Its protein is CASSLYNNEQFF.